Below, 23 T cell receptor beta chains from the same sample are listed, as sequenced in a study of OX40 agonist ivuxolimab in advanced cancers. TCRdb's copy holds only in-frame clones and misses some; the assay was immunoSEQ multiplex PCR. The repertoire includes 50,000 to 75,000 clones, roughly 90% of them detected once, and less than 0.6% sits in the top ten. Specimen: CD4+ or CD8+ T cells sorted from blood, collected in a trial of the OX40 agonist ivuxolimab. These receptors were taken from an adult with an advanced solid tumor such as melanoma, head and neck, liver or kidney cancer.

The chain has TRBV2 and TRBJ2-7, with 10 bases identical to TRBD2. V was pared by 4 bases and J by 5 bases, with 8 bases of the junction left unmatched. The germline gives CDR1 SNHLY, CDR2 FYNNEI. The CDR3 runs 15 residues. Written as DNA, the CDR3 is TGTGCCAGCAGTGCCCGGGCTAGCGGGAGCCACGAGCAGTACTTC. Its translation: CASSARASGSHEQYF.

The genes are TRBV2 and TRBJ1-3; D ambiguous. Trimming pared 3 bases from V and 6 bases from J, leaving 6 bases between. Germline V gene data show CDR1 as SNHLY and CDR2 as FYNNEI. This CDR3 region has 12 residues. The CDR3 loop is CASSDPINTIYF. The CDR3 bases are TGTGCCAGCAGTGACCCGATAAACACCATATATTTT.

This chain uses TRBV2 with TRBJ2-1; D remains unclear. V shed 5 bases and J shed 5 bases, with 10 bases lying between them. CDR3 length equals 13 residues. The germline V gene encodes CDR1 SNHLY and CDR2 FYNNEI. CDR3 sequence reads: CASSPYTDNEQFF. CDR3 coding DNA: TGTGCCAGCAGTCCCTATACAGACAATGAGCAGTTCTTC.

This clone was detected once. J is TRBJ2-2 and V is TRBV4-1, with D hard to call. V lost 3 bases to trimming and J lost 3 bases, with 2 bases between them. CDR1 MGHRA and CDR2 YSYEKL come from the germline V gene. The length of the CDR3 is 12 residues. This chain's CDR3 is CASSHHTGELFF. The CDR3 nucleotides are TGCGCCAGCAGCCACCACACCGGGGAGCTGTTTTTT.

The J gene is TRBJ1-5, the V gene TRBV7-2; 9 bases agree with TRBD1. CDR3 length: 18 residues. Germline lookup yields CDR1 SGHTA and CDR2 FQGNSA. J lost 2 bases, V lost 5 bases, and 13 bases had no gene match. CDR3 sequence: CASSRVPGQGSGNQPQHF. The CDR3 region has the DNA TGTGCCAGCAGCCGAGTCCCGGGACAGGGATCGGGCAATCAGCCCCAGCATTTT.

The CDR3 region has the DNA TGTGCCAGCAGCAGGGTGTGGAACACTGAAGCTTTCTTT. As protein: CASSRVWNTEAFF. The chain recombines TRBV6-1 with TRBJ1-1; D may be TRBD1 (5 bases). CDR1 is MNHNS and CDR2 is SASEGT in the germline V gene. V dropped 6 bases and J dropped 1 base, with 9 bases sitting between them. The CDR3 totals 13 residues.

The CDR3 sequence is CASSVPGQGGYTF. Written as DNA, the CDR3 is TGTGCCAGCAGCGTACCGGGTCAGGGTGGCTACACCTTC. This chain connects TRBV9 to TRBJ1-2, with a tentative D call TRBD1 (5 bases). The germline V and J ends were trimmed by 1 base and 7 bases, with 11 bases remaining between them. CDR1 is SGDLS, CDR2 YYNGEE, per germline. This CDR3 region has 13 residues.

This sequence joins TRBV5-5 and TRBJ1-1; 11 bases align to TRBD1. This CDR3 region has 14 residues. Germline V gene lookup returns CDR1 SGHKS and CDR2 YYEKEE (reference sequence). Trimming took 3 bases from V and 5 from J; bases not matched to a gene: 3. CDR3 region: CASSWGQGETEAFF. The CDR3 bases are TGTGCCAGCAGCTGGGGACAGGGGGAAACTGAAGCTTTCTTT.

This chain uses TRBV6-5 with TRBJ1-1; D not resolved. Looked up from germline, CDR1 is MNHEY and CDR2 is SVGAGI. V was cut by 4 bases and J by 4 bases, with 10 bases left in between. The CDR3 is 13 residues long. The CDR3 DNA sequence: TGTGCCAGCAGTTCCAACACGGCCACTGAAGCTTTCTTT. It encodes CASSSNTATEAFF.

This clone was detected a few times. The J gene is TRBJ2-7, the V gene TRBV28; D gene ambiguous. Deletions cut 8 bases from V and 2 bases from J, with 16 bases between. Germline lookup yields CDR1 MDHEN and CDR2 SYDVKM. The CDR3 sequence is 14 residues long. The CDR3 region is CASYGPGTTYEQYF. The CDR3 DNA reads as TGTGCCAGCTATGGCCCAGGAACTACCTACGAGCAGTACTTC.

This chain connects TRBV7-9 to TRBJ2-2; D call uncertain. CDR1 SEHNR and CDR2 FQNEAQ come from the germline V gene (reference sequence). Trimming removed 3 bases at V and 2 bases at J, with 7 bases between. The CDR3 has 14 amino acids. CDR3 coding DNA: TGTGCCAGCAGCTTTGACCGTAACACCGGGGAGCTGTTTTTT. The encoded protein is CASSFDRNTGELFF.

The rearrangement joins TRBV7-2 to TRBJ2-3; D is perhaps TRBD2 (5 bases). Germline V gene sequence: CDR1 SGHTA, CDR2 FQGNSA. Trimming shortened V by 1 base and J by 6 bases, and 11 bases separated the two germline ends. The CDR3 runs 14 residues. CDR3 residues: CASSLVANIDTQYF. The CDR3 DNA reads TGTGCCAGCAGCTTAGTAGCGAACATCGATACGCAGTATTTT.

V gene TRBV2 combines with J gene TRBJ2-7; 9 bases fit TRBD2. Trimming at V came to 6 bases and at J to 5 bases, leaving 8 bases not matched to a gene. Germline V lookup: CDR1 SNHLY, CDR2 FYNNEI. The CDR3 has 14 amino acids. This CDR3 is CASSAAGTSNEQYF. The DNA of the CDR3 is TGTGCCAGCAGCGCGGCCGGGACTAGCAACGAGCAGTACTTC.

The V call is TRBV4-1, the J call TRBJ2-7; TRBD1 matches at 9 bases. Trimming removed 0 bases from V and 6 bases from J; junction bases left unmatched: 15. Germline CDR1 is MGHRA and CDR2 is YSYEKL. This CDR3 spans 18 amino acids. This chain's CDR3 is CASSQDFYGGQGKSEQYF. The CDR3 DNA sequence: TGCGCCAGCAGCCAAGACTTCTATGGGGGACAGGGCAAGTCCGAGCAGTACTTC.

The gene calls are TRBV7-2 and TRBJ1-6; no firm D call. Deletions cut 5 bases from V and 11 bases from J, with 10 bases between. The CDR3 spans 12 residues. Germline loops: CDR1 SGHTA, CDR2 FQGNSA. The CDR3 nucleotides read TGTGCCAGCAGCGGCAGTGTGACACCCCTCCACTTT. This gives the protein CASSGSVTPLHF.

This chain links TRBV11-1 with TRBJ2-5; D may be TRBD1 (8 bases). Germline lookup yields CDR1 SGHAT and CDR2 FQDESV (reference sequence). This CDR3 spans 13 amino acids. V lost 5 bases, J lost 9 bases, and 16 bases lay in between. CDR3 DNA sequence: TGTGCCAGCAGCCCGAACAGGGGGGGGGCCCAGTACTTC. Translated, it gives CASSPNRGGAQYF.

The chain has TRBV27 and TRBJ2-1; TRBD2 agrees at 7 bases. The CDR3 runs 16 residues. Germline CDR1 is MNHEY and CDR2 is SMNVEV (reference sequence). V was pared by 5 bases and J by 4 bases, with 11 bases of the junction left unmatched. CDR3 DNA sequence: TGTGCCAGCAGTCGACGCCCGCCGCGGGGGTACAATGAGCAGTTCTTC. Translation gives CASSRRPPRGYNEQFF.

V gene TRBV5-1 combines with J gene TRBJ2-5; 7 positions agree with TRBD2. Germline V lookup: CDR1 SGHRS, CDR2 YFSETQ. CDR3 length equals 16 residues. With 0 bases clipped from V and 2 bases from J, the junction kept 7 bases outside the gene matches. This CDR3 is CASSLALGGSQETQYF. The CDR3 DNA follows: TGCGCCAGCAGCTTGGCCCTCGGGGGGAGTCAAGAGACCCAGTACTTC.

The V call is TRBV2, the J call TRBJ2-5; 12 bases line up with TRBD2. CDR3 length: 13 amino acids. The V gene's germline CDR1 is SNHLY and CDR2 FYNNEI. J gave up 2 bases and V 8 bases, and 0 bases lay outside the gene matches. CDR3 coding DNA: TGTGCCAGCGGACTAGCGGGACAAGAGACCCAGTACTTC. This encodes CASGLAGQETQYF.

The V and J genes are TRBV5-1 and TRBJ1-1; 7 bases are shared with TRBD1. The V and J ends lost 1 base and 1 base, in that order; junction bases with no gene match: 1. Germline lookup yields CDR1 SGHRS and CDR2 YFSETQ. The CDR3 extends over 14 amino acids. The CDR3: CASSLTGENTEAFF. The CDR3 DNA is TGCGCCAGCAGCTTGACAGGGGAGAACACTGAAGCTTTCTTT.

The chain has TRBV6-5 and TRBJ2-7, with D possibly matching TRBD1 (6 bases). The CDR3 is 11 amino acids. V was trimmed by 6 bases and J by 5 bases, leaving 8 bases between them. Germline CDR1 MNHEY, CDR2 SVGAGI. CDR3 coding DNA: TGTGCCAGCAGAACAGGGAACGAGCAGTACTTC. It encodes CASRTGNEQYF.

The gene calls are TRBV7-2 and TRBJ1-3; D is unclear. Germline CDR1 reads SGHTA; CDR2 reads FQGNSA. Between the trimmed V and J ends, which lost 0 bases and 0 bases, there was a span of 9 bases. The CDR3 runs 16 residues. The CDR3 coding sequence is TGTGCCAGCAGCTTAGCAGGGTCGAACTCTGGAAACACCATATATTTT. Translated, it gives CASSLAGSNSGNTIYF.

The chain is built from TRBV28 and TRBJ2-7, with 13 positions matching TRBD2. Per germline, CDR1 MDHEN and CDR2 SYDVKM. The V gene end was trimmed by 0 bases and the J gene end by 7 bases; junction bases not matched to a gene: 9. The CDR3 loop spans 17 amino acids. The CDR3 protein is CASSLWSLAGGPGEQYF. The CDR3 bases are TGTGCCAGCAGTTTATGGTCACTAGCGGGAGGGCCGGGAGAGCAGTACTTC.